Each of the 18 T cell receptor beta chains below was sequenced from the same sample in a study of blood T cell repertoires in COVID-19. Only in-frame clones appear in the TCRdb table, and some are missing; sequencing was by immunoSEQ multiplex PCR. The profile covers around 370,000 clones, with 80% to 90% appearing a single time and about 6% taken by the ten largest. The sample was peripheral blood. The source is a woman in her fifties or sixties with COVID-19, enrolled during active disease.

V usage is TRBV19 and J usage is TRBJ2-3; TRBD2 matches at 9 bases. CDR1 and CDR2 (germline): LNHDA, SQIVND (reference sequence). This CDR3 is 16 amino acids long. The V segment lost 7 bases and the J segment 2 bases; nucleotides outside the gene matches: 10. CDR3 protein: CASKMRGTSNTDTQYF. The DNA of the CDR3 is TGTGCCAGTAAGATGCGGGGGACTAGCAACACAGATACGCAGTATTTT. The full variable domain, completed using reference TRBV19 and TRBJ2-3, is DGGITQSPKYLFRKEGQNVTLSCEQNLNHDAMYWYRQDPGQGLRLIYYSQIVNDFQKGDIAEGYSVSREKKESFPLTVTSAQKNPTAFYLCASKMRGTSNTDTQYFGPGTRLTVL.

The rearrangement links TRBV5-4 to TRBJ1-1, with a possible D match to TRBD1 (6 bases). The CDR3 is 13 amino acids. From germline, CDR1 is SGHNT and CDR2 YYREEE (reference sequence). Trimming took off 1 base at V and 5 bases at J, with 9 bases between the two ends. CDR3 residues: CASSLQGMTEAFF. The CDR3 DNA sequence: TGTGCCAGCAGCTTGCAGGGGATGACTGAAGCTTTCTTT.

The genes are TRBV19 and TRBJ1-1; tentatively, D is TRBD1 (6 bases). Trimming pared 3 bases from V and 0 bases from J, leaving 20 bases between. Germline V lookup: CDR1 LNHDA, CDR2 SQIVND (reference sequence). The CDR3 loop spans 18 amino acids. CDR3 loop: CASSIMTVGQLMNTEAFF. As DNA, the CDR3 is TGTGCCAGTAGTATCATGACGGTGGGACAATTGATGAACACTGAAGCTTTCTTT.

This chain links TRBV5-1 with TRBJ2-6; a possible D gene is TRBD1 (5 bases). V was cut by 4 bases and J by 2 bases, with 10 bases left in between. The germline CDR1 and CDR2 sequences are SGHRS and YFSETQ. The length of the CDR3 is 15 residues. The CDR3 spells CASSATGTGANVLTF. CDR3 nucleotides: TGCGCCAGCAGCGCCACAGGTACTGGGGCCAACGTCCTGACTTTC.

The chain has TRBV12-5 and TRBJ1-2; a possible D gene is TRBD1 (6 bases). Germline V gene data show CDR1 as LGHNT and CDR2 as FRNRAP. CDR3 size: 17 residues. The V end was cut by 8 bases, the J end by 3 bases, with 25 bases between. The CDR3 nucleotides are TGTGCTAGTCACCCCCCCCTATATTCGGGGGGCGACTATGGCTACACCTTC. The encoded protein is CASHPPLYSGGDYGYTF.

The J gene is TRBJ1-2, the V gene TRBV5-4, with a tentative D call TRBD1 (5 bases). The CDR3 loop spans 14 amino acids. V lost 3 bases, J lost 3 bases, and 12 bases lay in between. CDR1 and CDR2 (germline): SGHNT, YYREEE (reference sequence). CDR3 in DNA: TGTGCCAGCAGCTCAGGGCCTGATGACTATGGCTACACCTTC. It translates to CASSSGPDDYGYTF.

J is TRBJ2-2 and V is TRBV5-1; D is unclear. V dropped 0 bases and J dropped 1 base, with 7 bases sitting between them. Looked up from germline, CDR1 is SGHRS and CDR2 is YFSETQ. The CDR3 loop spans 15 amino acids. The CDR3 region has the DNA TGCGCCAGCAGCTTGGATGCAGGGAACACCGGGGAGCTGTTTTTT. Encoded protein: CASSLDAGNTGELFF.

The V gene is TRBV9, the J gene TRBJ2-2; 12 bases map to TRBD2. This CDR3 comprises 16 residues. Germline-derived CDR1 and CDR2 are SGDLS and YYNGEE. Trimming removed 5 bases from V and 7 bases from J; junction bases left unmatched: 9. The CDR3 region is CASSRLAGALGGELFF. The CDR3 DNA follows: TGTGCCAGCAGTCGACTAGCGGGAGCGCTTGGCGGGGAGCTGTTTTTT. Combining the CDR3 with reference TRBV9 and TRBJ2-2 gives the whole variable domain DSGVTQTPKHLITATGQRVTLRCSPRSGDLSVYWYQQSLDQGLQFLIQYYNGEERAKGNILERFSAQQFPDLHSELNLSSLELGDSALYFCASSRLAGALGGELFFGEGSRLTVL.

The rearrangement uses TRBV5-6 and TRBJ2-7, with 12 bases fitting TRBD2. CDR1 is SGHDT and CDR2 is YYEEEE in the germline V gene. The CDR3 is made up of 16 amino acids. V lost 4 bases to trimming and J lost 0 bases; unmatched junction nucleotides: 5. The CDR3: CASSQGLAGSSYEQYF. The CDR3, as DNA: TGTGCCAGCAGCCAGGGACTAGCGGGTAGCTCCTACGAGCAGTACTTC.

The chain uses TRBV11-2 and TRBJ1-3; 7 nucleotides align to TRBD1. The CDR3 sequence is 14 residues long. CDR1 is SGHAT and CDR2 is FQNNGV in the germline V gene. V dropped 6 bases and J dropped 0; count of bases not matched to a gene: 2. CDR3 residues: CASRGQFSGNTIYF. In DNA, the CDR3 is TGTGCCAGCAGGGGACAGTTCTCTGGAAACACCATATATTTT.

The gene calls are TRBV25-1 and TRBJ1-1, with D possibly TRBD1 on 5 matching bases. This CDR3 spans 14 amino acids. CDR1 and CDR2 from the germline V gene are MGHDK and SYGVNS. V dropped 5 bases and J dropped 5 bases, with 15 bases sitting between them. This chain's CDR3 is CASSKAGPETEAFF. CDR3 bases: TGTGCCAGCAGTAAAGCGGGGCCTGAAACTGAAGCTTTCTTT.

CDR3 sequence: CASSKGLAEGWEQFF. In DNA, the CDR3 is TGTGCCAGCAGCAAAGGACTAGCTGAGGGTTGGGAGCAGTTCTTC. The chain combines TRBV11-3 with TRBJ2-1; 8 nucleotides align to TRBD2. Germline CDR1 SGHNT, CDR2 YENEEA. The CDR3 spans 15 residues. V trimming: 5 bases; J trimming: 10 bases; junction bases outside the gene matches: 13.

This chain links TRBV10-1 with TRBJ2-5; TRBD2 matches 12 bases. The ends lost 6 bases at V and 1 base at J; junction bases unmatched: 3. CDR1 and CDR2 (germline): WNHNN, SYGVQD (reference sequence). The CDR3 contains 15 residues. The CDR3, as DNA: TGCGCCAGCAGCCGGACTAGCGGGACCCAAGAGACCCAGTACTTC. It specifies CASSRTSGTQETQYF.

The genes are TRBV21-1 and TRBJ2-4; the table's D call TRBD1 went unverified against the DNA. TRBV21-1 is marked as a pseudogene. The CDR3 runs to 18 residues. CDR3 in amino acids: CTREPGQRTLIAKNIQYF. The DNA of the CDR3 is TGTACCAGGGAACCGGGACAGCGCACTCTGATAGCCAAAAACATTCAGTACTTC.

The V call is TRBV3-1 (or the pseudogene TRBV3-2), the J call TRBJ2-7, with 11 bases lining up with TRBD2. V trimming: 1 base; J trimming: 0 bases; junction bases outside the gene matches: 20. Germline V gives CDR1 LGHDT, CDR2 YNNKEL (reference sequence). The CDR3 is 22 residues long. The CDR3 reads CASSQAQQEDQGLAGRSYEQYF. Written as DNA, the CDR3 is TGTGCCAGCAGCCAAGCCCAGCAAGAAGATCAAGGACTAGCGGGTCGCTCCTACGAGCAGTACTTC.

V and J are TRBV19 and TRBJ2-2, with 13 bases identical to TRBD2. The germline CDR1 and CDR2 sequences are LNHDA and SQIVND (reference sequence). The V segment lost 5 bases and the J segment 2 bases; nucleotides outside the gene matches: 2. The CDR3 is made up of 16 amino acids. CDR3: CASSLGLAGNTGELFF. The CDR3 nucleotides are TGTGCCAGTAGTTTGGGACTAGCGGGAAACACCGGGGAGCTGTTTTTT.

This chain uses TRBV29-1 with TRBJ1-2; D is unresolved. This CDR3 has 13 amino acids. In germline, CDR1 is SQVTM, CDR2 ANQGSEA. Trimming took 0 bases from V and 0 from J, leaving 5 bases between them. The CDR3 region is CSVEDGANYGYTF. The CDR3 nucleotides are TGCAGCGTTGAAGATGGAGCTAACTATGGCTACACCTTC.

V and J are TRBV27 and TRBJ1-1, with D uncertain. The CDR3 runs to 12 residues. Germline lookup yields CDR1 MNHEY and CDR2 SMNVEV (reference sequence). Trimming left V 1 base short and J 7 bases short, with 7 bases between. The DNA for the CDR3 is TGTGCCAGCAGTTTATTGGGGAGTGAAGCTTTCTTT. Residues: CASSLLGSEAFF.